This TCR beta chain appears in the sequencing data of a study of metastatic and nonmetastatic thyroid tumors. In the study overall: Malignant thyroid and benign thyroid patients provided blood and tumor or nodule tissue whose repertoires were compared. The study's findings and limits: TCR beta diversity was reportedly significantly higher in malignant thyroid tumors than benign nodules, in blood and tumor.

Authors' methods: Clinicopathological groups supplied CDR3 differences that were used to build a distant-metastasis classifier for papillary thyroid cancer. TCRdb re-analyzed the PCR reads using MiXCR. What appears here as the V and J calls and clone size reflects TCRdb's work, not the paper's. The data show 25,000 to 30,000 clones, approximately 17% seen once. Per germline, CDR1 SGHTS and CDR2 YDEGEE. Between the trimmed V and J ends, which lost 0 bases and 5 bases, there was a span of 12 bases. This CDR3 comprises 15 residues. By sample share, this clone is medium-sized. Its antigen remains unknown. Every patient was untreated before thyroid surgery.

The genes are TRBV5-8 and TRBJ2-1, with unresolved D. This clonotype originated in a female donor with papillary thyroid cancer or a benign thyroid nodule (not recorded which). Some clones in this sample may be carry-over from other donors' samples. The sequencing sample was made of blood. The chain's CDR3 is CASSLGAFEHNEQFF. The CDR3 coding sequence is TGTGCCAGCAGCTTGGGGGCCTTTGAGCACAATGAGCAGTTCTTC. Full variable domain (remainder filled in from reference TRBV5-8 and TRBJ2-1): EAGVTQSPTHLIKTRGQQATLRCSPISGHTSVYWYQQALGLGLQFLLWYDEGEERNRGNFPPRFSGRQFPNYSSELNVNALELEDSALYLCASSLGAFEHNEQFFGPGTRLTVL.